Listed below are T cell receptor beta chains from one sample, sequenced in a study of blood T cell repertoires in COVID-19. The assay was immunoSEQ multiplex PCR, and TCRdb's table has in-frame clones only and misses some. The data hold roughly 150,000 clones, with 80% observed a single time. Input material: PBMCs or T cells enriched from blood (not recorded which). The receptors shown here come from a man aged 40-55 years who had recovered from COVID-19. Each CDR3 is given with its conserved first and last residue. A D gene is named only where the DNA matches it firmly. Clone size is given for some rows only: seen once, a few or many times, or a class if the clone is expanded.

size: .
D: .
J: TRBJ1-6
V: TRBV9
DNA: TGTGCCAGCAGCACAGGGATGGGGACCGTTCGTGGGAGTTCACCCCTCCACTTT
CDR3: CASSTGMGTVRGSSPLHF

size: few
D: .
J: TRBJ1-2
V: TRBV6-5
DNA: TGTGCCAGCAGAGTGAATCGGGGGGGTGGCTATGGCTACACCTTC
CDR3: CASRVNRGGGYGYTF

size: .
D: .
J: TRBJ2-7
V: TRBV4-1
DNA: TGCGCCAGCAGCCAAGTCGGCCAGGCCTTTAGCTCCTACGAGCAGTACTTC
CDR3: CASSQVGQAFSSYEQYF

size: .
D: .
J: TRBJ1-6
V: TRBV6-1
DNA: TGTGCCAGCAGTGAAATCAGGGAAGGTTCACCCCTCCACTTT
CDR3: CASSEIREGSPLHF

size: .
D: TRBD2
J: TRBJ2-1
V: TRBV11-3
DNA: TGTGCCAGCAGCAGAAACGGGGGGGGATACAATGAGCAGTTCTTC
CDR3: CASSRNGGGYNEQFF

size: .
D: TRBD2
J: TRBJ2-1
V: TRBV19
DNA: TGTGCCAGTAGTATAGGCCTAGCGGGGGGTAATGAGCAGTTCTTC
CDR3: CASSIGLAGGNEQFF

size: .
D: .
J: TRBJ2-2
V: TRBV5-1
DNA: TGCGCCAGCAGCCCCCAGGGCACTACGAACACCGGGGAGCTGTTTTTT
CDR3: CASSPQGTTNTGELFF

size: few
D: TRBD1
J: TRBJ2-1
V: TRBV5-1
DNA: TGCGCCAGCAGCTTGGGACAGGGCAATGAGCAGTTCTTC
CDR3: CASSLGQGNEQFF

size: .
D: .
J: TRBJ1-2
V: TRBV14
DNA: TGTGCCAGCAGCGAGGGTTACTATGGCTACACCTTC
CDR3: CASSEGYYGYTF

size: .
D: TRBD2
J: TRBJ2-1
V: TRBV19
DNA: TGTGCCTCCCGGGGGCTAGCGGGGGGCACGAGCTCCTACAATGAGCAGTTCTTC
CDR3: CASRGLAGGTSSYNEQFF

size: .
D: TRBD1
J: TRBJ1-5
V: TRBV7-3
DNA: TGTGCCAGCAGCCCGGACAGGGGAAATCAGCCCCAGCATTTT
CDR3: CASSPDRGNQPQHF

size: .
D: TRBD1
J: TRBJ2-7
V: TRBV7-2
DNA: TGTGCCAGCAGCCCTCGACCGGGACAGGGGGCGCGGGTCAAGCAGTACTTC
CDR3: CASSPRPGQGARVKQYF

size: .
D: TRBD1
J: TRBJ2-7
V: TRBV9
DNA: TGTGCCAGCAGCCCATGGACAGGCTCCTACGAGCAGTACTTC
CDR3: CASSPWTGSYEQYF

size: .
D: .
J: TRBJ2-3
V: TRBV5-1
DNA: TGCGCCAGCAGCACTCGCTCGACAGGAACCCGCTCAGATACGCAGTATTTT
CDR3: CASSTRSTGTRSDTQYF

size: .
D: .
J: TRBJ2-7
V: TRBV27
DNA: TGTGCCAGCAGTCTCTTGACAGACTACGAGCAGTACTTC
CDR3: CASSLLTDYEQYF

size: .
D: TRBD2
J: TRBJ2-3
V: TRBV7-2
DNA: TGTGCCAGCAGCCCTTCTAGACTAGCGGGGGTTCGGGATACGCAGTATTTT
CDR3: CASSPSRLAGVRDTQYF

size: .
D: .
J: TRBJ2-1
V: TRBV7-9
DNA: TGTGCCAGCACCCACGACAGTTACAATGAGCAGTTCTTC
CDR3: CASTHDSYNEQFF

size: .
D: .
J: TRBJ2-1
V: TRBV10-3
DNA: TGTGCCACCTACCCTAGGCTGAGCTCCTACAATGAGCAGTTCTTC
CDR3: CATYPRLSSYNEQFF

size: few
D: TRBD2
J: TRBJ2-7
V: TRBV5-1
DNA: TGCGCCAGCAGCGGGGGACTAGCGGGGGACTCCTACGAGCAGTACTTC
CDR3: CASSGGLAGDSYEQYF

size: .
D: TRBD2
J: TRBJ2-5
V: TRBV5-6
DNA: TGTGCCAGCAGCTCAAGCGGGGGGGCTGAGACCCAGTACTTC
CDR3: CASSSSGGAETQYF

size: .
D: TRBD1
J: TRBJ2-2
V: TRBV6-5
DNA: TGTGCCAGCAGAGGACAGGGTTGGAACACCGGGGAGCTGTTTTTT
CDR3: CASRGQGWNTGELFF

size: .
D: TRBD1
J: TRBJ2-5
V: TRBV9
DNA: TGTGCCAGCAGCTCCTCCGGACAGGGTTATCGAGAGACCCAGTACTTC
CDR3: CASSSSGQGYRETQYF

size: .
D: .
J: TRBJ1-2
V: TRBV19
DNA: TGTGCCAGTAGTGCGACAGTTAACTATGGCTACACCTTC
CDR3: CASSATVNYGYTF

size: .
D: .
J: TRBJ2-5
V: TRBV5-8
DNA: TGTGCCGTGTCATATCCGGGGGGCAAGACCCAGTACTTC
CDR3: CAVSYPGGKTQYF

size: .
D: .
J: TRBJ1-6
V: TRBV10-3
DNA: TGTGCCATCAGTGAATTTGCGCCCGGGCGGGGAGGGAATTCACCCCTCCACTTT
CDR3: CAISEFAPGRGGNSPLHF

size: .
D: .
J: TRBJ2-7
V: TRBV7-9
DNA: TGTGCCAGCAGCTTCGGGGGAGGCAACGAGCAGTACTTC
CDR3: CASSFGGGNEQYF

size: .
D: .
J: TRBJ1-1
V: TRBV13
DNA: TGTGCCAGCAGCTTAGGCCGGAGCACTGAAGCTTTCTTT
CDR3: CASSLGRSTEAFF

size: once
D: TRBD2
J: TRBJ2-3
V: TRBV30
DNA: TGTGCCTGGAGTGTACAAAGCGGGGGGGCGGGAGATACGCAGTATTTT
CDR3: CAWSVQSGGAGDTQYF

size: .
D: .
J: TRBJ1-5
V: TRBV5-1
DNA: TGCGCCAGCAGCTTTTCGGTAAATCAGCCCCAGCATTTT
CDR3: CASSFSVNQPQHF

size: .
D: .
J: TRBJ2-5
V: TRBV3-1/TRBV3-2
DNA: TGTGCCAGCAGCCAGGGGGCAGCGAACCAAGAGACCCAGTACTTC
CDR3: CASSQGAANQETQYF

size: .
D: .
J: TRBJ1-1
V: TRBV2
DNA: TGTGCCAGCAGAATAGAGGGTGAAACTGAAGCTTTCTTT
CDR3: CASRIEGETEAFF

size: .
D: TRBD1
J: TRBJ2-7
V: TRBV6-5
DNA: TGTGCCAGCCTACAGGGGGCCTACGAGCAGTACTTC
CDR3: CASLQGAYEQYF

size: .
D: TRBD2
J: TRBJ2-5
V: TRBV9
DNA: TGTGCCAGCAGCGTTCGGTCTAGCGGGCGGGCTTCCCAAGAGACCCAGTACTTC
CDR3: CASSVRSSGRASQETQYF